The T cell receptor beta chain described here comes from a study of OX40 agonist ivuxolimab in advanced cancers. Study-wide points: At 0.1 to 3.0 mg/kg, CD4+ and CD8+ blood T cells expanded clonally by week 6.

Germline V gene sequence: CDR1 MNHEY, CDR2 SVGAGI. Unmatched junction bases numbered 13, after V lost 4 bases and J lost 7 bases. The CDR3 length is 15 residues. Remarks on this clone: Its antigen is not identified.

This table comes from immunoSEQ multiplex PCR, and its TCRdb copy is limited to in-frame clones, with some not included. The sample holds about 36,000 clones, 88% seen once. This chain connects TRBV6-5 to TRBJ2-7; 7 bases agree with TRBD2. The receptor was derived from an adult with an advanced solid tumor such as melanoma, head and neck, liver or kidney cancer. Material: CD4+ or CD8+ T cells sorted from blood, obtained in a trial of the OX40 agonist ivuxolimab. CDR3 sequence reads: CASSSAAGAHLEQYF. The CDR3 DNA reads TGTGCCAGCAGTTCTGCCGCGGGAGCCCATTTGGAGCAGTACTTC.